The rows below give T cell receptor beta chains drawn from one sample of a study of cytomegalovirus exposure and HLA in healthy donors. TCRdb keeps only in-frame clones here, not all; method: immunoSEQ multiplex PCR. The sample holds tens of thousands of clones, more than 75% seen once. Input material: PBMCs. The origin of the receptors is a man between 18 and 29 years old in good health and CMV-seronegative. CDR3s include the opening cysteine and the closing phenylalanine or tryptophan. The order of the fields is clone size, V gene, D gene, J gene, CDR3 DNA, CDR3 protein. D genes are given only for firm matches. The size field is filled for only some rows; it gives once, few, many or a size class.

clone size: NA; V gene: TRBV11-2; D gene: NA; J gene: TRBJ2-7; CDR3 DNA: TGTGCCAGCAGCTTAGCTTTCGGGGATGGTTCCTACGAGCAGTACTTC; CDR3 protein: CASSLAFGDGSYEQYF
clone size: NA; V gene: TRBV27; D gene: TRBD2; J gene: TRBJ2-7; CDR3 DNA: TGTGCCAGCAGTTTCCTTGGGGGGGACGAGCAGTACTTC; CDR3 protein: CASSFLGGDEQYF
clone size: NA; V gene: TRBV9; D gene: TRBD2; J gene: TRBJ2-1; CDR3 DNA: TGTGCCAGCAGCGCGACTAGCGGGAGTCCAGGGGAATCCTACAATGAGCAGTTCTTC; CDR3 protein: CASSATSGSPGESYNEQFF
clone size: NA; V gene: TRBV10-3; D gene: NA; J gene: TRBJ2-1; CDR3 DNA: TGTGCCATCAGTGAGTCGGAGGGCGGGACCTACAATGAGCAGTTCTTC; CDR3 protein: CAISESEGGTYNEQFF
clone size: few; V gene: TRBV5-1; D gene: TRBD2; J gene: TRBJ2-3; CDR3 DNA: TGCGCCAGCAGCACCCGGACTAGCGTCACAGATACGCAGTATTTT; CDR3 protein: CASSTRTSVTDTQYF
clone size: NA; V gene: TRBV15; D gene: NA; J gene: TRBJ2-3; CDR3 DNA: TGTGCCACCTCTTGGCGCACAGATACGCAGTATTTT; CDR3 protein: CATSWRTDTQYF
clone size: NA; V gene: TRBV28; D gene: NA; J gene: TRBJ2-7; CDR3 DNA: TGTGCCAGCAGTTTTGTGCAGGGAAACTACGAGCAGTACTTC; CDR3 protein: CASSFVQGNYEQYF
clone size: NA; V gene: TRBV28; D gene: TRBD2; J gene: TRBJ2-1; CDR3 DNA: TGTGCCAGCAGTTTGGGCGGGAGGAACTCCTACAATGAGCAGTTCTTC; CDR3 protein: CASSLGGRNSYNEQFF
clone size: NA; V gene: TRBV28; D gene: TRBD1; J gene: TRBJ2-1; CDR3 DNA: TGTGCCAGCAGTTTAGATCTACAGGGGGCTAAGGGTGAGCAGTTCTTC; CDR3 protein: CASSLDLQGAKGEQFF
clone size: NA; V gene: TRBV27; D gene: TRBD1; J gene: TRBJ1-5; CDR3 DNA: TGTGCCAGCAGTTCATCGGGACAGGGGTGGATATCGGGCAATCAGCCCCAGCATTTT; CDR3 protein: CASSSSGQGWISGNQPQHF
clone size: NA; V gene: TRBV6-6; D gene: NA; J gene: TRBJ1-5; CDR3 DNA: TGTGCCAGCAGTTACGTAGCTGGGAGTGGCAATCAGCCCCAGCATTTT; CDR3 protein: CASSYVAGSGNQPQHF
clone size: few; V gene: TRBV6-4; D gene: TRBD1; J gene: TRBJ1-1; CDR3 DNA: TGTGCCAGCAGTGACGTGCTCCGCGACAGGGCCACTGAAGCTTTCTTT; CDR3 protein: CASSDVLRDRATEAFF
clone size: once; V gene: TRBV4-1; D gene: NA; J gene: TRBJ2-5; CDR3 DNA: TGCGCCAGCAGCCAAGGCGGCCAAGAGACCCAGTACTTC; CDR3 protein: CASSQGGQETQYF
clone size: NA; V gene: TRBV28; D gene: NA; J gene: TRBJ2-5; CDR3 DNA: TGTGCCAGCATCGGTGTAGAGACCCAGTACTTC; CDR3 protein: CASIGVETQYF
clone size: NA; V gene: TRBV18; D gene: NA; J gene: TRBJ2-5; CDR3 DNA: TGTGCCAGCTCACCGCGGGATAAAGAGACCCAGTACTTC; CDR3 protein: CASSPRDKETQYF
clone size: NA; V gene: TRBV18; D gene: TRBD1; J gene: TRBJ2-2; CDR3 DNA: TGTGCCAGCTCACCAGAGGGACAGGTCACCGGGGAGCTGTTTTTT; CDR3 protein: CASSPEGQVTGELFF
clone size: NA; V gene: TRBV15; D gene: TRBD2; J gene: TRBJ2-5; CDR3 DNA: TGTGCCACCAGCAGGGGTGGGACTAGCGGGATACCATCACGTGGAGAGACCCAGTACTTC; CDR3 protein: CATSRGGTSGIPSRGETQYF
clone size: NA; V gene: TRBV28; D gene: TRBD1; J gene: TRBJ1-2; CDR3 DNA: TGTGCCAGCAGTTTATGGGAGGGGTCGGACAGGTCGTACTATGGCTACACCTTC; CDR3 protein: CASSLWEGSDRSYYGYTF
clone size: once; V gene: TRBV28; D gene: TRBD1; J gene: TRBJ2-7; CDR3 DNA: TGTGCCAGCAGTCCAGGGACAGAATTGCAGCAGTACTTC; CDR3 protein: CASSPGTELQQYF